This TCR beta chain was documented in a study of blood T cell repertoires in COVID-19. Produced via immunoSEQ multiplex PCR; TCRdb's table is partial and in-frame only. This table holds more than 100,000 clones, 85% found once. Germline CDR1 and CDR2: SGHNT and YYREEE (reference sequence). Trimming removed 6 bases from V and 3 bases from J; junction bases left unmatched: 12. The CDR3 totals 16 residues. The sample comprised peripheral blood. J is TRBJ1-2 and V is TRBV5-4; TRBD1 agrees at 9 bases. The TCR comes from a man older than 75 with acute or convalescent COVID-19. The DNA for the CDR3 is TGTGCCAGCACCGGCGGTACAGGGGGCGCGGACTATGGCTACACCTTC. Translation: CASTGGTGGADYGYTF.